These 25 T cell receptor beta chains share one sample of origin, sequenced in a study of cytomegalovirus exposure and HLA in healthy donors. The PCR ran on 60 Vbeta and 13 Jbeta primers. Clones were read by immunoSEQ multiplex PCR, and TCRdb kept only the in-frame ones, dropping some. The top ten clones hold about 1.8% of a sample with 130,000 or so clones, about 80% of them seen once. The sequenced sample was PBMCs. The receptors derive from a young man in good health and CMV-seronegative.

J is TRBJ2-3 and V is TRBV30; 10 bases fit TRBD1. V lost 5 bases and J lost 0; bases outside the gene matches: 5. Germline V lookup: CDR1 GTSNPN, CDR2 SVGIG (reference sequence). This CDR3 spans 15 amino acids. CDR3 bases: TGTGCCTGGGATGGGACAGGGGTTAGCACAGATACGCAGTATTTT. It translates to CAWDGTGVSTDTQYF.

This sequence joins TRBV7-9 and TRBJ1-2; no clear D. The CDR3 spans 13 residues. The V gene lost 4 bases and the J gene lost 7 bases, with 13 bases spanning the gap. Germline assignment: CDR1 SEHNR and CDR2 FQNEAQ (reference sequence). CDR3 nucleotide sequence: TGTGCCAGCAGCTCCGGGAGGGCTGGTGGCTACACCTTC. This translates into CASSSGRAGGYTF.

The chain carries TRBV5-6 and TRBJ2-4; D is perhaps TRBD1 (6 bases). Germline V CDR1 and CDR2: SGHDT, YYEEEE. The germline V and J ends were trimmed by 4 bases and 8 bases, with 16 bases remaining between them. This CDR3 contains 14 residues. The CDR3: CASSLKNRVDIQYF. CDR3 coding DNA: TGTGCCAGCAGCCTTAAGAACAGGGTTGACATTCAGTACTTC.

This clone was seen only a few times. The rearrangement uses TRBV7-3 and TRBJ1-3, with 8 bases matching TRBD1. V was pared by 5 bases and J by 0 bases, with 3 bases of the junction left unmatched. The CDR3 sequence is 15 residues long. CDR1 is SGHTA, CDR2 FQGTGA, per germline. CDR3 in DNA: TGTGCCAGCAGCGTGACAGGGGACTCTGGAAACACCATATATTTT. Protein sequence: CASSVTGDSGNTIYF.

The genes are TRBV6-1 and TRBJ2-1; D is possibly TRBD1 (6 bases). Germline V gene sequence: CDR1 MNHNS, CDR2 SASEGT. V lost 5 bases to trimming and J lost 9 bases, with 14 bases between them. This CDR3 is built from 13 residues. The CDR3 DNA sequence: TGTGCCAGCAGTAAACCGACAGGCGGTGAGCAGTTCTTC. Encoded protein: CASSKPTGGEQFF.

The gene calls are TRBV4-1 and TRBJ1-2; 11 nucleotides align to TRBD1. V dropped 6 bases and J dropped 4; count of bases not matched to a gene: 7. The germline V gene has CDR1 MGHRA and CDR2 YSYEKL. The CDR3 consists of 15 residues. CDR3 DNA: TGCGCCAGCAGTCCAGGACAGGGGGCTGGCTATGGCTACACCTTC. Translation gives CASSPGQGAGYGYTF.

This clone has just a few counts. The V call is TRBV2, the J call TRBJ1-2, with 12 bases aligning to TRBD1. Germline V gene lookup returns CDR1 SNHLY and CDR2 FYNNEI. The V gene end was trimmed by 2 bases and the J gene end by 7 bases; junction bases not matched to a gene: 5. The CDR3 consists of 15 residues. This CDR3 reads CASSEPGQGAFGYTF. The CDR3 DNA is TGTGCCAGCAGTGAACCGGGACAGGGGGCGTTTGGCTACACCTTC.

The V gene is TRBV7-6, the J gene TRBJ2-3; the D gene is possibly TRBD1 (6 bases). The V gene's germline CDR1 is SGHVS and CDR2 FNYEAQ. V lost 5 bases to trimming and J lost 0 bases, with 15 bases between them. This CDR3 has 16 residues. The CDR3 region is CASSRRAGVSTDTQYF. In DNA form, the CDR3 reads TGTGCCAGCAGCCGTCGCGCAGGGGTGAGCACAGATACGCAGTATTTT.

The chain links TRBV6-5 to TRBJ1-1; D is possibly TRBD1 (6 bases). The ends were cut back, 4 bases at V and 11 bases at J, with 17 bases in the middle. Germline CDR1 and CDR2: MNHEY and SVGAGI. The CDR3 covers 13 residues. Here the CDR3 reads CASSFGGQLGAFF. The CDR3, as DNA: TGTGCCAGCAGTTTTGGGGGACAACTAGGGGCTTTCTTT.

V is TRBV19 and J is TRBJ1-2; 8 bases line up with TRBD1. The CDR3 loop spans 15 amino acids. Germline values: CDR1 LNHDA, CDR2 SQIVND (reference sequence). Trimming at V came to 4 bases and at J to 7 bases, leaving 11 bases not matched to a gene. The CDR3 coding sequence is TGTGCCAGTAGTACCCCGACAGGGGTCATAGGTGGCTACACCTTC. It specifies CASSTPTGVIGGYTF. The variable domain in full, completed from reference TRBV19 and TRBJ1-2, reads DGGITQSPKYLFRKEGQNVTLSCEQNLNHDAMYWYRQDPGQGLRLIYYSQIVNDFQKGDIAEGYSVSREKKESFPLTVTSAQKNPTAFYLCASSTPTGVIGGYTFGSGTRLTVV.

The V call is TRBV5-1, the J call TRBJ1-1, with D perhaps TRBD1 (5 bases). There are 16 residues in the CDR3. V was clipped by 5 bases and J by 0 bases, with 17 bases between them. The V gene's germline CDR1 is SGHRS and CDR2 YFSETQ. CDR3 nucleotide sequence: TGCGCCAGCAGGGAGACCCGGGGGGGAATGAACACTGAAGCTTTCTTT. Its protein is CASRETRGGMNTEAFF.

This rearrangement joins TRBV5-4 to TRBJ1-1, with TRBD1 as a possible D gene (6 bases). Germline CDR1 and CDR2: SGHNT and YYREEE (reference sequence). The CDR3 contains 13 residues. V was cut by 3 bases and J by 0 bases, with 6 bases left in between. The chain's CDR3 is CASSWTVNTEAFF. The DNA for the CDR3 is TGTGCCAGCAGCTGGACAGTGAACACTGAAGCTTTCTTT.

This clone has just a few counts. V and J are TRBV6-1 and TRBJ2-7; TRBD2 agrees at 12 bases. Germline assignment: CDR1 MNHNS and CDR2 SASEGT. CDR3 length equals 16 residues. The V segment lost 4 bases and the J segment 0 bases; nucleotides outside the gene matches: 4. CDR3: CASSATSGGLSYEQYF. CDR3 DNA sequence: TGTGCCAGCAGTGCCACTAGCGGGGGGCTCTCCTACGAGCAGTACTTC.

The V call is TRBV5-1, the J call TRBJ1-1; 9 bases are shared with TRBD1. The length of the CDR3 is 13 residues. J lost 8 bases, V lost 0 bases, and 2 bases had no gene match. CDR1 SGHRS and CDR2 YFSETQ come from the germline V gene. The CDR3 region has the DNA TGCGCCAGCAGCTTGGGGGGACAGGGAGAAGCTTTCTTT. Protein: CASSLGGQGEAFF.

The chain links TRBV5-4 to TRBJ1-3; D gene unclear. This CDR3 contains 17 residues. The V gene's germline CDR1 is SGHNT and CDR2 YYREEE (reference sequence). The V and J ends lost 0 bases and 2 bases respectively, with 15 bases between them. CDR3 sequence reads: CASSLDVRGVAGNTIYF. CDR3 coding DNA: TGTGCCAGCAGCTTGGATGTACGCGGGGTAGCTGGAAACACCATATATTTT. Full variable domain (missing parts from reference TRBV5-4 and TRBJ1-3): ETGVTQSPTHLIKTRGQQVTLRCSSQSGHNTVSWYQQALGQGPQFIFQYYREEENGRGNFPPRFSGLQFPNYSSELNVNALELDDSALYLCASSLDVRGVAGNTIYFGEGSWLTVV.

The chain joins TRBV29-1 to TRBJ1-2; tentative D call: TRBD1 (6 bases). Germline CDR1 is SQVTM and CDR2 is ANQGSEA. CDR3 length equals 15 residues. V was trimmed by 4 bases and J by 5 bases, leaving 20 bases between them. For the CDR3, the DNA is TGCAGCGTTGCGGTTACAGGGACCGCGGCGTATGGCTACACCTTC. It is translated as CSVAVTGTAAYGYTF. Full variable domain (remainder filled in from reference TRBV29-1 and TRBJ1-2): SAVISQKPSRDICQRGTSLTIQCQVDSQVTMMFWYRQQPGQSLTLIATANQGSEATYESGFVIDKFPISRPNLTFSTLTVSNMSPEDSSIYLCSVAVTGTAAYGYTFGSGTRLTVV.

The chain employs TRBV6-5 and TRBJ1-2, with 7 bases that match TRBD1. The V and J ends lost 5 bases and 2 bases, in that order; junction bases with no gene match: 5. CDR1 MNHEY and CDR2 SVGAGI come from the germline V gene. There are 14 residues in the CDR3. The CDR3 sequence is CASSDLTGNYGYTF. Written as DNA, the CDR3 is TGTGCCAGCAGTGACCTGACAGGGAACTATGGCTACACCTTC.

The chain joins TRBV5-4 to TRBJ1-1; no reliable D call. V shed 4 bases and J shed 1 base, with 14 bases lying between them. This CDR3 has 15 amino acids. Germline CDR1 reads SGHNT; CDR2 reads YYREEE (reference sequence). CDR3 nucleotide sequence: TGTGCCAGCAGCCCATCACACGGAGGGAACACTGAAGCTTTCTTT. Translation gives CASSPSHGGNTEAFF.

This clone was recorded only once. The chain employs TRBV7-8 and TRBJ2-5, with D unclear. The end of the DNA aligns better with TRBJ2-7, so the J call may be wrong. The germline V gene encodes CDR1 SGHVS and CDR2 FQNEAQ. There are 14 residues in the CDR3. In DNA, the CDR3 is TGTGCCAGCAGCTTAGGGGCAGTATTCTACGAGCAGTACTTC. Its protein is CASSLGAVFYEQYF.

This clone has only a few counts. The rearrangement uses TRBV2 and TRBJ2-5; 8 bases match TRBD2. In germline, CDR1 is SNHLY, CDR2 FYNNEI. V dropped 3 bases and J dropped 3; count of bases not matched to a gene: 12. The CDR3 has 17 amino acids. CDR3 residues: CASSEWVGGAEEETQYF. The CDR3 DNA follows: TGTGCCAGCAGTGAGTGGGTCGGGGGGGCCGAGGAAGAGACCCAGTACTTC.

The chain recombines TRBV6-6 with TRBJ2-2; TRBD2 matches at 8 bases. The CDR3 totals 15 residues. CDR1 is MNHNY, CDR2 SVGAGI, per germline (reference sequence). The trim removed 6 bases at V and 3 bases at J, leaving 6 bases unmatched. Here the CDR3 reads CASSYRGGHTGELFF. The DNA of the CDR3 is TGTGCCAGCAGCTATCGGGGGGGTCACACCGGGGAGCTGTTTTTT.

The CDR3 nucleotides are TGTGCCAGCAGCTTAGCGCCTACAGGGGCTAATACCTACGAGCAGTACTTC. Amino acid sequence: CASSLAPTGANTYEQYF. V gene TRBV7-8 combines with J gene TRBJ2-7, with 7 bases that match TRBD1. The CDR3 length is 17 residues. Germline lookup yields CDR1 SGHVS and CDR2 FQNEAQ. The V segment lost 0 bases and the J segment 2 bases; nucleotides outside the gene matches: 10.

V is TRBV5-6 and J is TRBJ2-3, with D perhaps matching TRBD2 (5 bases). Trimming took off 3 bases at V and 0 bases at J, with 14 bases between the two ends. From germline, CDR1 is SGHDT and CDR2 YYEEEE. The length of the CDR3 is 16 residues. Here the CDR3 reads CASSYPGSTSTDTQYF. For the CDR3, the DNA is TGTGCCAGCAGCTATCCGGGATCGACTAGCACAGATACGCAGTATTTT. The whole variable domain, filled in from reference TRBV5-6 and TRBJ2-3, reads DAGVTQSPTHLIKTRGQQVTLRCSPKSGHDTVSWYQQALGQGPQFIFQYYEEEERQRGNFPDRFSGHQFPNYSSELNVNALLLGDSALYLCASSYPGSTSTDTQYFGPGTRLTVL.

This chain joins TRBV27 and TRBJ2-5, with 12 bases that match TRBD2. The ends lost 5 bases at V and 8 bases at J; junction bases unmatched: 18. In germline, CDR1 is MNHEY, CDR2 SMNVEV (reference sequence). This CDR3 comprises 18 residues. The CDR3 sequence is CASSPKGRLAGARPTQYF. CDR3 nucleotides: TGTGCCAGCAGTCCCAAGGGGAGACTAGCGGGGGCCCGGCCAACCCAGTACTTC.

The V call is TRBV6-6, the J call TRBJ1-1, with TRBD1 matching over 9 bases. Per the germline V gene, CDR1 is MNHNY and CDR2 is SVGAGI (reference sequence). The CDR3 length is 14 residues. The V gene end was trimmed by 5 bases and the J gene end by 4 bases; junction bases not matched to a gene: 5. The CDR3 protein is CASSGQGLGTEAFF. CDR3 nucleotides: TGTGCCAGCAGTGGACAGGGGTTGGGCACTGAAGCTTTCTTT.